This TCR beta chain derives from a study of T cell repertoires in cytomegalovirus infection. On the study more broadly: Public signatures in TCR beta pointed to CMV infection and matching HLA type.

CDR3 size: 17 residues. The V and J ends lost 4 bases and 0 bases respectively, with 18 bases between them. Germline V lookup: CDR1 MNHGY, CDR2 SAAAGT. With regard to this clonotype: Antigen specificity is unknown. With a much larger clone just one base away, this may be a read error.

Study results and caveats: Carriage of CMV together with the relevant HLA was identifiable through cumulative public TCR beta family frequency. Predominance within the ex vivo response was attributable to HLA-C-restricted CMV-specific TCR beta clonotypes.

TCRdb ran MiXCR on the reads and lists one entry per CDR3 protein. Of 900,000 to 950,000 distinct CDR3 sequences in the sample, approximately 33% are singletons; the top ten hold roughly 13%. This sample comprised cultured CD8+ T cells from PBMCs, obtained from culture after CMV antigen stimulation. The origin of this receptor is a human donor in good health (CMV status not recorded). Some clones in this sample may be carry-over from other donors' samples. This chain joins TRBV6-8 and TRBJ1-1; tentatively, D is TRBD1 (5 bases). CDR3 in amino acids: CASSSVEGPRMNTEAFF. CDR3 DNA: TGTGCCAGCAGTTCGGTGGAGGGGCCACGTATGAACACTGAAGCTTTCTTT.